This T cell receptor (beta chain) was profiled in a study of T cells in Graves' hyperthyroidism and ophthalmopathy (dated by TCRdb to between 2017 and 2020). As for the study more broadly: Peripheral blood was collected at initial diagnosis, before any treatment. To identify distinguishing TCR V-J signatures, a discovery cohort of around 98 patients was used, comprising some 45 with Graves' ophthalmopathy and 57 with stable Graves' hyperthyroidism. An independent validation cohort of some 18 hyperthyroidism patients and more than 15 patients who later progressed to ophthalmopathy tested prospective prediction of ophthalmopathy. The 75 to 100 discovery patients were randomly divided into training and test sets at a 7:3 ratio. The study also compared thyroid tissue and blood T-cell repertoires from roughly 6 Graves' hyperthyroidism patients. Once sampling was done, hyperthyroidism patients were given methimazole at a starting dose of 30 mg daily, whereas ophthalmopathy patients were given high-dose intravenous methylprednisolone. The paper reports TCR Vbeta CDR3 sequencing of approximately 140 peripheral blood samples: 40 to 45 ophthalmopathy, about 75 hyperthyroidism and 17 progressor patients. General findings and caveats noted by the study authors: Sample size was not statistically predetermined, and blinding of investigators to group allocation was not performed. Most expanded thyroid clonotypes (frequency above 0.001) were also found in blood, which suggests that blood repertoires may mirror thyroid immune responses. In validation, progression to ophthalmopathy was predicted by the model with around 71% sensitivity and 72.22% specificity, a median of around 5.9 months before onset. A model built on a 13 V-J signature distinguished ophthalmopathy from stable hyperthyroidism, reaching about 88% sensitivity and about 81% specificity in cross-validation and 80%/75% in testing.

This clonotype appeared many times. Its antigen target is currently unknown. No qualities accompany the bases; no much larger clone lies one base away. The TCR beta CDR3 regions were amplified from the RNA transcripts. A first-round RT-PCR of the TCR CDR3 used the HTBI primer set with the Qiagen OneStep RT-PCR kit. Libraries were constructed in a second round of multiplex PCR, after which size selection and purification were performed. Sequencing of the libraries was done on an Illumina HiSeq2000 using paired-end 100 bp reads. Per the original workflow: SOAPnuke was used to process the raw data, throwing out any read that contained adapters or uncalled bases, had a mean Phred below 15, or lacked an exact constant-primer or identifier match. High-quality paired reads were merged with COPE v1.2.5, and unique nucleotide sequences were defined as clonotypes. MiTCR v1.1 was used to align clonotypes to the IMGT TRBV, TRBD and TRBJ reference segments. The analysis included only V-J combinations with a frequency above 0.0001, which together covered 99.2% of the repertoires. The TCS score was defined as F50 (clonal expansion) divided by E x V (chaos), with BLOSUM62-based TCRdist calculated between CDR3 peptides within each V-J. Welch's t-statistics and random forest reduced around 550 V-J features to about 13, which were used in a naive Bayes classifier (R e1071). Thyroid-blood repertoire similarity was quantified with the Morisita-Horn index. In-frame beta chains were kept once TCRdb had trimmed the public reads at Q25 with fastp and called clones with MiXCR. When rows share a CDR3 protein, they turn into one entry using the most common DNA and genes. These V and J calls are TCRdb output, not the study's own analysis. This sample is represented by roughly 560,000 distinct CDR3 sequences; over 12% of them were singletons. Around 4.1% of the sample goes to the ten largest clones.

CDR1 and CDR2 were assigned from the germline V gene as MNHEY and SVGAGI. There are 13 amino acids in the CDR3, from cysteine to phenylalanine inclusive. Of all the DNA, just the CDR3 is kept, 39 bases in frame from base 1. Clipping removes 4 bases from V and 5 bases from J, with 5 as the unmatched junction base count. Ophthalmopathy patients had moderately to severely active disease, with a Clinical Activity Score of 3 or more, a NOSPECS grade of 4 or more, and a disease duration of less than 3 months. Patients with uncontrolled infections, other autoimmune diseases, pregnancy or lactation were excluded. Diagnoses relied on clinical symptoms, serum thyroxine and TRAb, thyroid ultrasound and orbital computed tomography. Ficoll-Paque density gradient centrifugation was used to isolate PBMCs from about 10 ml of fresh peripheral blood. Trizol reagent was used to extract total RNA, and RNA quality was then checked on an Agilent 2100 Bioanalyzer.

Sequencing was performed on blood. The TCR was taken from a woman aged 40-49 years with Graves' ophthalmopathy. Rearrangement joined TRBV6-5 to TRBJ2-7; 7 central bases correspond to TRBD1. The CDR3 in this case is CASSSNRGHEQYF. The DNA is as follows: TGTGCCAGCAGTTCCAACAGGGGTCACGAGCAGTACTTC.